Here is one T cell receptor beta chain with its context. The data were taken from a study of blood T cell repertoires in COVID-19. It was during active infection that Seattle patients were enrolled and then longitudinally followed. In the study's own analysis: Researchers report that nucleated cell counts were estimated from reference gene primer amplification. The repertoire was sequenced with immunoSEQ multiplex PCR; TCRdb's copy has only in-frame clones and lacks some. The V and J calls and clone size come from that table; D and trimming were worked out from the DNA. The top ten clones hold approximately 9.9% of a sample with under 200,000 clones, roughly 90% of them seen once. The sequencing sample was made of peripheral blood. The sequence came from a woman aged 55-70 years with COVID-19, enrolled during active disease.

As DNA, the CDR3 is TGTGCCAGCAGCTACGGGTCAACTAATGAAAAACTGTTTTTT. It specifies CASSYGSTNEKLFF. The chain combines TRBV7-6 with TRBJ1-4; D gene uncertain. The CDR3 totals 14 residues. V lost 4 bases and J lost 0, with 6 bases in between. The germline CDR1 and CDR2 sequences are SGHVS and FNYEAQ.